A selection of T cell receptor beta chains follows, all from one sample in a study of T cell repertoires in cytomegalovirus infection. TCRdb processed the reads anew with MiXCR; each CDR3 protein has one entry. The table records about 830,000 distinct CDR3 sequences, 30% to 35% of them present only once. Their specific antigens are unknown. The sample was cultured CD8+ T cells from PBMCs, taken from culture after CMV antigen stimulation. These receptors were taken from a human donor in good health (CMV status not recorded). Some clones in this sample may be carry-over from other donors' samples. The CDR3 runs from the conserved cysteine through the conserved F or W. Each record gives: CDR3 length, V gene, J gene, CDR3 protein.

>15|TRBV5-7|TRBJ1-5
CASSLLRTGAQPQHF
>11|TRBV27|TRBJ1-1
CASSGQGKAFF
>14|TRBV10-2|TRBJ1-2
CASKTYGTSYGYTF
>15|TRBV24-1|TRBJ2-3
CATSDAPDRPDTQYF
>12|TRBV9|TRBJ1-2
CASRSDPWGYTF
>14|TRBV15|TRBJ1-5
CATSLGFSNQPQHF
>15|TRBV27|TRBJ1-5
CASSLRPTGPQPQHF
>15|TRBV11-1|TRBJ2-5
CASSHRTSGEETQYF
>10|TRBV29-1|TRBJ1-1
CSVRNTEAFF
>12|TRBV29-1|TRBJ2-1
CSVEGTSAEQFF
>16|TRBV7-2|TRBJ2-1
CASSLAGGQSYNEQFF
>15|TRBV13|TRBJ1-5
CASSSGQLGRRVQHF
>16|TRBV7-2|TRBJ2-1
CASKPRGANSYNEQFF
>18|TRBV6-6|TRBJ2-7
CASSYQDSNKYGGYEQYF
>10|TRBV6-2/TRBV6-3|TRBJ2-1
CASKSNEQFF
>18|TRBV7-2|TRBJ2-1
CASSPTVVAGGPGNEQFF
>15|TRBV4-3|TRBJ1-4
CASSQDGGINEKLFF
>15|TRBV20-1|TRBJ1-4
CSASAYRSTNEKLFF
>14|TRBV6-1|TRBJ2-7
CASSAGTFAYEQYF
>13|TRBV2|TRBJ2-7
CASIGSGPYEQYF
>17|TRBV10-3|TRBJ2-5
CAIMGPTSGGEQETQYF
>14|TRBV7-9|TRBJ1-2
CASSSLRGAYGYTF
>15|TRBV9|TRBJ1-5
CASSVSGSGNQPQHF
>15|TRBV9|TRBJ2-2
CASSVGVTNTGELFF
>17|TRBV7-6|TRBJ1-6
CASSLAIGTDYNSPLHF
>15|TRBV29-1|TRBJ2-7
CSVELAGEQPYEQYF
>19|TRBV4-3|TRBJ2-2
CASSQAVGAGGASTGELFF
>16|TRBV28|TRBJ1-5
CASSSPLQGGNQPQHF
>15|TRBV27|TRBJ2-5
CASSLHRGKQETQYF
>16|TRBV6-6|TRBJ2-5
CASSYPTGGILETQYF
>17|TRBV11-2|TRBJ2-1
CASSIPFLGGETNEQFF
>17|TRBV20-1|TRBJ1-6
CSARKGQTSSYNSPLHF
>17|TRBV7-2|TRBJ1-2
CASSPQMSRVFDYGYTF
>14|TRBV27|TRBJ1-1
CASSVRAGAAEAFF
>16|TRBV27|TRBJ2-7
CASSLSLGQLNYEQYF
>15|TRBV6-6|TRBJ1-6
CASTLPRFYNSPLHF
>14|TRBV5-1|TRBJ1-1
CASSLEWGDTEAFF
>14|TRBV6-5|TRBJ2-7
CASSYSTGNYEQYF
>16|TRBV7-9|TRBJ2-5
CASSLPRRGHQETQYF
>17|TRBV4-1|TRBJ2-4
CASSQDEAGGAKNIQYF